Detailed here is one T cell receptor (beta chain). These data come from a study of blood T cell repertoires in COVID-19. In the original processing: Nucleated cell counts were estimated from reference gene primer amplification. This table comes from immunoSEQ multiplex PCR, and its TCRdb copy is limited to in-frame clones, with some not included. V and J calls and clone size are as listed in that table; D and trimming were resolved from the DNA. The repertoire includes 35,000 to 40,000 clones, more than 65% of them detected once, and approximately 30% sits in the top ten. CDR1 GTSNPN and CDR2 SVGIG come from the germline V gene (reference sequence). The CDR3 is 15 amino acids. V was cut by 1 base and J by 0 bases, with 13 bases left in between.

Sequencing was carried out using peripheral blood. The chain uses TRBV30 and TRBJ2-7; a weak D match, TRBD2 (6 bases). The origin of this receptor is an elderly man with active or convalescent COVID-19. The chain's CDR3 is CAWSEIWDSSYEQYF. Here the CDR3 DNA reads TGTGCCTGGAGTGAAATTTGGGACTCCTCCTACGAGCAGTACTTC.